This TCR beta chain stems from a study of PD-L1 blockade in urothelial cancer. Across the whole study: About 90% of the 29 patients were men with bladder-origin urothelial cancer. Blood drawn 3 weeks (second dose) and 6 weeks after treatment start was analyzed. Among blood samples, the median T cell count was roughly 150,000.

From germline, CDR1 is MDHEN and CDR2 SYDVKM. This CDR3 is built from 20 residues. V dropped 5 bases and J dropped 0 bases, with 26 bases sitting between them. Synthetically made TCR analog templates were put into each PCR as spikes. Libraries were prepared by immunoSEQ multiplex PCR; TCRdb keeps only in-frame clonotypes and omits some of them. The sample carries 70,000 or so clones, 80% to 90% recorded once. This rearrangement joins TRBV28 to TRBJ2-1, with D perhaps matching TRBD2 (6 bases). The sequence came from a man between 70 and 80 years old with urothelial cancer. Sequenced material: PBMCs, taken around atezolizumab (anti-PD-L1) treatment. The CDR3 spells CASSGAPGLQDPSSYNEQFF. CDR3 in DNA: TGTGCCAGCAGTGGAGCCCCGGGACTGCAAGACCCGAGCTCCTACAATGAGCAGTTCTTC.